This T cell receptor beta chain was retrieved from a study of blood T cell repertoires in COVID-19. Followed longitudinally, the Seattle patients had been enrolled during active infection. The V gene's germline CDR1 is KGHSH and CDR2 LQKENI. CDR3 size: 14 residues. Losses at the gene ends were 5 bases for V and 4 bases for J; bases not matched to a gene: 7. Clones were sequenced by immunoSEQ multiplex PCR, and TCRdb holds only the in-frame ones, with some missing. Here the sample spans more than 150,000 clones, roughly 76% being singletons. This clonotype was sampled from a woman aged 80 or older with COVID-19, enrolled during active disease. This rearrangement joins TRBV18 to TRBJ1-2, with 7 nucleotides matching TRBD1. The sequenced sample consisted of peripheral blood. CDR3 sequence reads: CASSFRTGSYGYTF. The CDR3 DNA sequence: TGTGCCAGCTCATTCCGGACAGGCTCCTATGGCTACACCTTC.